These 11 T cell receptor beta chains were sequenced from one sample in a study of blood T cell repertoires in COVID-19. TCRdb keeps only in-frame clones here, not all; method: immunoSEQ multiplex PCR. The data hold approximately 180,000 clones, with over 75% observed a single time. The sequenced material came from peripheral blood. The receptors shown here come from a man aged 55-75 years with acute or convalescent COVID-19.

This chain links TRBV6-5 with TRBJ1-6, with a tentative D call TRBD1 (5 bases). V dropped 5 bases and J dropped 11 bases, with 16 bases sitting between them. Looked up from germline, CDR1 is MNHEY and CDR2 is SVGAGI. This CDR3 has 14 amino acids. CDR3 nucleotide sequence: TGTGCCAGCAGTCCCCAGGGCGAAAGGGCACCCCTCCACTTT. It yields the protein CASSPQGERAPLHF.

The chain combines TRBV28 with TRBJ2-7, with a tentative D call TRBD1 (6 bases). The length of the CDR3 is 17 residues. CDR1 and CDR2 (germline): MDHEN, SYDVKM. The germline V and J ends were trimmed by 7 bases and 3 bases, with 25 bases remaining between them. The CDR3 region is CASMTRGRRGGDYEQYF. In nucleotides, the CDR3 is TGTGCCAGCATGACGAGGGGTCGCCGAGGGGGTGACTACGAGCAGTACTTC.

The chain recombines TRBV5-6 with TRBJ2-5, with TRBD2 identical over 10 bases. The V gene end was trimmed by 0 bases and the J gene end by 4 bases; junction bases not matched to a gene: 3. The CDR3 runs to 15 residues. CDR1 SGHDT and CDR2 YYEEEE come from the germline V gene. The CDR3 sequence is CASSLGSSGRETQYF. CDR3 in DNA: TGTGCCAGCAGCTTGGGATCTAGCGGGAGAGAGACCCAGTACTTC. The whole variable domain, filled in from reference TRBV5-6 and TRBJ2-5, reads DAGVTQSPTHLIKTRGQQVTLRCSPKSGHDTVSWYQQALGQGPQFIFQYYEEEERQRGNFPDRFSGHQFPNYSSELNVNALLLGDSALYLCASSLGSSGRETQYFGPGTRLLVL.

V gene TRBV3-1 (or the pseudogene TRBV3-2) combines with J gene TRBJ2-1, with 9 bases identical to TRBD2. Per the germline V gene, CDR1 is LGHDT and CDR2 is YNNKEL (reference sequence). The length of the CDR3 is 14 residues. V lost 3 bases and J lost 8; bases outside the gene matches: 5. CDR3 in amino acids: CASSHLAGTDEQFF. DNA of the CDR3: TGTGCCAGCAGCCACCTAGCGGGAACCGATGAGCAGTTCTTC.

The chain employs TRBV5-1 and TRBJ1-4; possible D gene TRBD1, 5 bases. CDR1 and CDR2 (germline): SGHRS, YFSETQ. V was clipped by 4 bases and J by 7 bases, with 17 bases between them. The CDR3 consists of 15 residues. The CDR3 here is CASSPGSVGGEKLFF. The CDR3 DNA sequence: TGCGCCAGCAGCCCCGGGAGTGTTGGGGGTGAAAAACTGTTTTTT.

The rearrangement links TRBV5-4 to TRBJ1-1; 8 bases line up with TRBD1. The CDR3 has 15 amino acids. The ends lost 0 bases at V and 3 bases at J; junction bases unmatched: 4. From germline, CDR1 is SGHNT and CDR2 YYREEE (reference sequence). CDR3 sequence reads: CASSLGQGAYTEAFF. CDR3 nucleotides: TGTGCCAGCAGCTTGGGCCAGGGGGCGTACACTGAAGCTTTCTTT.

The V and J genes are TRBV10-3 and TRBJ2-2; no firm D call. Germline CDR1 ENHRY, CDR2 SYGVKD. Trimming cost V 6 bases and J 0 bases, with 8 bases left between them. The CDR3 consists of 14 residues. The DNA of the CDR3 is TGTGCCATCAGGGAGAACTCGAACACCGGGGAGCTGTTTTTT. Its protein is CAIRENSNTGELFF.

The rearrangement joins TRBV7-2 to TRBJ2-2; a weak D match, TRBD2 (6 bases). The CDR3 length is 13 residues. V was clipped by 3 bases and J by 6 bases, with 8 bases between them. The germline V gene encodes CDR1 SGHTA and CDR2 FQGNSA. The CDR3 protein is CASSLSGPGELFF. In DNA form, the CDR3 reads TGTGCCAGCAGCTTGAGCGGGCCCGGGGAGCTGTTTTTT. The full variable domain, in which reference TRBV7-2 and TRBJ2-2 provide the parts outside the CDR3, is GAGVSQSPSNKVTEKGKDVELRCDPISGHTALYWYRQSLGQGLEFLIYFQGNSAPDKSGLPSDRFSAERTGGSVSTLTIQRTQQEDSAVYLCASSLSGPGELFFGEGSRLTVL.

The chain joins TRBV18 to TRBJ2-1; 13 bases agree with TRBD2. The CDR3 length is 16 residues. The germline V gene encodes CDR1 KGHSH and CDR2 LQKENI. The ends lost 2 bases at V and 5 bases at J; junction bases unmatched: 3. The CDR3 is CASSPGGLAGNNEQFF. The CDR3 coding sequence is TGTGCCAGCTCACCAGGGGGACTAGCGGGAAACAATGAGCAGTTCTTC.

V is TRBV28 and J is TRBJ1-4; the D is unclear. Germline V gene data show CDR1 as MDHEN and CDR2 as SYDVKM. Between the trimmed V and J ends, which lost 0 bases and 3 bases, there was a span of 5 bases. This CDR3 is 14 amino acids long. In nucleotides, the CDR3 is TGTGCCAGCAGTTTATGGGCTTCTAATGAAAAACTGTTTTTT. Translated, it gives CASSLWASNEKLFF.

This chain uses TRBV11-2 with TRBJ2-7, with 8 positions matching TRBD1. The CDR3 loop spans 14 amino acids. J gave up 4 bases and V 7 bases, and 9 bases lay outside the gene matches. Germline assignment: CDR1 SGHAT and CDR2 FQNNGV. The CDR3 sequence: CASTDTGGSYEQYF. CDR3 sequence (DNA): TGTGCCAGCACCGACACAGGGGGATCGTACGAGCAGTACTTC.